Presented here are 17 T cell receptor beta chains from one specimen sequenced in a study of blood T cell repertoires in COVID-19. Data came from immunoSEQ multiplex PCR; TCRdb stores just in-frame clones and leaves some out. The table lists 100,000 or so clones, around 86% of them singletons. Specimen: peripheral blood. Every receptor here comes from a man aged 50-59 years with active or convalescent COVID-19.

This clone appeared a few times. The gene calls are TRBV27 and TRBJ1-5; D is ambiguous. V lost 2 bases and J 7 bases, leaving 12 bases between the germline ends. Germline V gene lookup returns CDR1 MNHEY and CDR2 SMNVEV (reference sequence). This CDR3 region has 14 residues. CDR3 DNA: TGTGCCAGCAGTTTAAGCCCGGTCGGGCAGCCCCAGCATTTT. As protein: CASSLSPVGQPQHF.

The rearrangement links TRBV4-1 to TRBJ2-1; D is perhaps TRBD2 (5 bases). With 4 bases removed from V and 7 bases from J, the gap between germline ends came to 17 bases. CDR1 and CDR2 (germline): MGHRA, YSYEKL. The CDR3 has 15 amino acids. For the CDR3, the DNA is TGCGCCAGCAGCCCCCTAGGCGCCCGAGGGAATGAGCAGTTCTTC. Translating gives CASSPLGARGNEQFF.

The chain has TRBV7-2 and TRBJ2-2; maybe TRBD2 (6 bases). The CDR3 runs 15 residues. Germline V gene sequence: CDR1 SGHTA, CDR2 FQGNSA. V was shortened by 2 bases and J by 2 bases, with 9 bases between the two germline ends. This CDR3 is CASSLLRGNTGELFF. For the CDR3, the DNA is TGTGCCAGCAGCTTATTGCGGGGAAACACCGGGGAGCTGTTTTTT.

This chain uses TRBV24-1 with TRBJ1-2; tentative D call: TRBD1 (5 bases). Between the trimmed V and J ends, which lost 3 bases and 4 bases, there was a span of 8 bases. CDR3 length: 13 amino acids. Germline-derived CDR1 and CDR2 are KGHDR and SFDVKD. This chain's CDR3 is CATSDATAYGYTF. As DNA, the CDR3 is TGTGCCACCAGTGATGCGACAGCCTATGGCTACACCTTC.

V is TRBV18 and J is TRBJ1-2, with 7 bases identical to TRBD1. This CDR3 is 15 amino acids long. The J segment lost 2 bases and the V segment lost 1 base, leaving 4 bases of the junction unmatched. Germline V gene sequence: CDR1 KGHSH, CDR2 LQKENI. CDR3 in amino acids: CASSPQDRANYGYTF. In DNA form, the CDR3 reads TGTGCCAGCTCACCACAAGACAGGGCAAACTATGGCTACACCTTC.

The chain uses TRBV18 and TRBJ1-1; 8 nucleotides line up with TRBD1. CDR1 and CDR2 (germline): KGHSH, LQKENI. V lost 6 bases to trimming and J lost 3 bases; unmatched junction nucleotides: 6. The CDR3 loop spans 14 amino acids. The CDR3 DNA is TGTGCCAGCTCTTCAGGGGGCAGGGACACTGAAGCTTTCTTT. It specifies CASSSGGRDTEAFF.

The genes are TRBV10-3 and TRBJ1-3; 9 nucleotides match TRBD1. Germline-derived CDR1 and CDR2 are ENHRY and SYGVKD. The V and J ends lost 0 bases and 3 bases, in that order; junction bases with no gene match: 3. The CDR3 consists of 16 residues. CDR3 residues: CAISESGTGSGNTIYF. The DNA of the CDR3 is TGTGCCATCAGTGAGTCGGGGACAGGGAGTGGAAACACCATATATTTT.

The rearrangement uses TRBV6-5 and TRBJ2-5, with a possible D match to TRBD1 (6 bases). In germline, CDR1 is MNHEY, CDR2 SVGAGI. V dropped 7 bases and J dropped 1 base, with 16 bases sitting between them. This CDR3 has 15 amino acids. In DNA form, the CDR3 reads TGTGCCAGCACCCAGAATCAGGGGCCCCAAGAGACCCAGTACTTC. Protein product: CASTQNQGPQETQYF.

CDR3 sequence (DNA): TGTGCCAGCAGCCCCGGGGACAGCCTCCCCTCCTACGAGCAGTACTTC. Protein sequence: CASSPGDSLPSYEQYF. The J gene is TRBJ2-7, the V gene TRBV3-1 (or the pseudogene TRBV3-2); TRBD1 agrees at 7 bases. The CDR3 runs to 16 residues. Per the germline V gene, CDR1 is LGHDT and CDR2 is YNNKEL (reference sequence). The junction had 9 bases not matched to a gene; V was cut back by 4 bases and J by 0 bases.

V usage is TRBV13 and J usage is TRBJ2-5; D unclear. From germline, CDR1 is PRHDT and CDR2 FYEKMQ (reference sequence). V lost 7 bases, J lost 7 bases, and 19 bases lay in between. The CDR3 totals 14 residues. The CDR3 DNA sequence: TGTGCCAGCACCGGATTGAGGCCAGTGGGGACCCAGTACTTC. As protein: CASTGLRPVGTQYF.

The gene calls are TRBV19 and TRBJ2-4; D is perhaps TRBD2 (7 bases). CDR1 is LNHDA, CDR2 SQIVND, per germline (reference sequence). The CDR3 has 18 amino acids. Deletions cut 1 base from V and 0 bases from J, with 16 bases between. In nucleotides, the CDR3 is TGTGCCAGTAGTATAGCCGCGGGGGCAGCCATAGCCAAAAACATTCAGTACTTC. Protein sequence: CASSIAAGAAIAKNIQYF.

The chain joins TRBV11-2 to TRBJ1-5, with 9 bases aligning to TRBD1. The CDR3 sequence is 14 residues long. Germline V gene lookup returns CDR1 SGHAT and CDR2 FQNNGV. Trimming at V came to 3 bases and at J to 4 bases, leaving 1 base not matched to a gene. CDR3 residues: CASSLGTGNQPQHF. For the CDR3, the DNA is TGTGCCAGCAGCTTGGGGACAGGGAATCAGCCCCAGCATTTT.

This chain uses TRBV18 with TRBJ2-3, with 9 bases matching TRBD2. CDR1 and CDR2 from the germline V gene are KGHSH and LQKENI. The CDR3 sequence is 16 residues long. J was trimmed by 2 bases and V by 3 bases; bases with no gene match: 6. The CDR3 coding sequence is TGTGCCAGCTCACCCCAGCGGGGGGTGAACACAGATACGCAGTATTTT. Encoded protein: CASSPQRGVNTDTQYF.

The rearrangement uses TRBV2 and TRBJ1-3; 9 bases line up with TRBD1. The CDR3 covers 16 residues. CDR1 is SNHLY and CDR2 is FYNNEI in the germline V gene. Trimming cost V 6 bases and J 4 bases; bases outside gene matches: 10. CDR3 in DNA: TGTGCCAGCAGCGCCCGAGGGGGGACAGGGGGAAACACCATATATTTT. It specifies CASSARGGTGGNTIYF.

The chain has TRBV19 and TRBJ2-7, with TRBD2 matching over 9 bases. This CDR3 comprises 14 residues. Trimming took 5 bases from V and 2 from J; bases not matched to a gene: 4. Germline CDR1 and CDR2: LNHDA and SQIVND (reference sequence). The DNA of the CDR3 is TGTGCCAGTAGTTTCCAGCGGGGGGCCTACGAGCAGTACTTC. Residues: CASSFQRGAYEQYF.

A few counts support this clone. The chain carries TRBV18 and TRBJ1-5, with TRBD1 matching over 8 bases. The germline V gene has CDR1 KGHSH and CDR2 LQKENI. The CDR3 totals 15 residues. Trimming took 2 bases from V and 4 from J; bases not matched to a gene: 4. CDR3 in amino acids: CASSPSGGSNQPQHF. The CDR3 DNA sequence: TGTGCCAGCTCACCATCAGGGGGCAGTAATCAGCCCCAGCATTTT.

This clone has a single count. The V gene is TRBV11-2, the J gene TRBJ2-6; 10 bases fit TRBD1. The CDR3 spans 19 residues. CDR1 and CDR2 from the germline V gene are SGHAT and FQNNGV. V lost 5 bases to trimming and J lost 0 bases; unmatched junction nucleotides: 10. The CDR3: CASSLRPGQGSSGANVLTF. Written as DNA, the CDR3 is TGTGCCAGCAGCCTTCGGCCGGGACAGGGGAGCTCTGGGGCCAACGTCCTGACTTTC.